This T cell receptor (beta chain) appears in the sequencing data of a study of T-cell memory formation after mild COVID-19. Study observations and caveats: The appearance of some responding clones in pre-infection memory suggested that cross-reactive memory joined.

Trimming took off 3 bases at V and 8 bases at J, with 15 bases between the two ends. This CDR3 spans 13 amino acids. The germline V gene encodes CDR1 DFQATT and CDR2 SNEGSKA (reference sequence). TCRdb fed the 5' RACE reads into MiXCR, producing one record per CDR3 protein. The sample contains 75,000 to 95,000 distinct CDR3 sequences, less than 15% of which appear only once. Concerning this clonotype: Its specificity is unknown.

Sample: PBMCs or a T cell subset sorted from them (not recorded which). This sequence was found in a man between 18 and 35 years old who had mild COVID-19 (a few samples of this study predate the infection). Cell type and time point are not known. The rearrangement uses TRBV20-1 and TRBJ2-3; D is undetermined. The CDR3 is CSARDRVSSTQYF. CDR3 nucleotides: TGCAGTGCTAGGGATAGGGTCTCGAGTACGCAGTATTTT.